The next 23 T cell receptor beta chains were all read from a single sample in a study of long-term antiretroviral therapy in people with HIV. The immunoSEQ assay was v3.0, run at survey level. Clones were read by immunoSEQ multiplex PCR, and TCRdb kept only the in-frame ones, dropping some. This table holds roughly 32,000 clones, approximately 85% found once. This material consisted of unsorted PBMCs, taken 3.3 years after starting antiretroviral therapy. These receptors were collected from a man between 18 and 29 years old with HIV.

This clone appeared a few times. The genes are TRBV7-6 and TRBJ2-7; D may be TRBD1 (7 bases). Looked up from germline, CDR1 is SGHVS and CDR2 is FNYEAQ. With 5 bases removed from V and 6 bases from J, the gap between germline ends came to 17 bases. CDR3 length: 14 amino acids. The CDR3 loop reads CASSGGTANFEQYF. CDR3 DNA sequence: TGTGCCAGCAGCGGGGGGACAGCGAATTTCGAGCAGTACTTC.

This clone was counted a few times. The rearrangement links TRBV2 to TRBJ1-1; D is undetermined. The V gene lost 6 bases and the J gene lost 1 base, with 12 bases spanning the gap. This CDR3 is built from 14 residues. Germline V gives CDR1 SNHLY, CDR2 FYNNEI. CDR3 DNA: TGTGCCAGCAGGGCCCACGAGGCGAACACTGAAGCTTTCTTT. This sequence encodes CASRAHEANTEAFF. The full variable domain, rest sourced from reference TRBV2 and TRBJ1-1, is EPEVTQTPSHQVTQMGQEVILRCVPISNHLYFYWYRQILGQKVEFLVSFYNNEISEKSEIFDDQFSVERPDGSNFTLKIRSTKLEDSAMYFCASRAHEANTEAFFGQGTRLTVV.

This rearrangement joins TRBV4-1 to TRBJ1-1, with D perhaps matching TRBD1 (5 bases). Trimming removed 1 base at V and 1 base at J, with 7 bases between. The V gene's germline CDR1 is MGHRA and CDR2 YSYEKL. The CDR3 sequence is 14 residues long. In DNA form, the CDR3 reads TGCGCCAGCAGCCAAGTGCAGGGGAACACTGAAGCTTTCTTT. It codes for CASSQVQGNTEAFF.

V is TRBV7-9 and J is TRBJ1-2, with 9 nucleotides matching TRBD1. CDR3 length equals 15 residues. Germline loops: CDR1 SEHNR, CDR2 FQNEAQ (reference sequence). The V and J ends lost 3 bases and 8 bases, in that order; junction bases with no gene match: 10. This CDR3 is CASSLAKTGGPGYTF. The CDR3 DNA follows: TGTGCCAGCAGCTTGGCTAAGACAGGGGGGCCGGGCTACACCTTC.

This clone was seen once. In DNA, the CDR3 is TGTGCCAGCAGTTTATCATCGGCTGCAGATACGCAGTATTTT. Its translation is CASSLSSAADTQYF. V gene TRBV27 combines with J gene TRBJ2-3, with D uncertain. V lost 0 bases to trimming and J lost 4 bases, with 8 bases between them. Germline values: CDR1 MNHEY, CDR2 SMNVEV (reference sequence). The CDR3 sequence is 14 residues long.

V gene TRBV7-9 combines with J gene TRBJ2-3, with D perhaps matching TRBD2 (5 bases). CDR3 length: 15 amino acids. Germline CDR1 and CDR2: SEHNR and FQNEAQ (reference sequence). Trimming left V 2 bases short and J 1 base short, with 10 bases between. The CDR3 reads CASSLSSGRTDTQYF. DNA for the CDR3: TGTGCCAGCAGCTTATCAAGCGGACGCACAGATACGCAGTATTTT.

A single count supports this clone. The rearrangement uses TRBV5-6 and TRBJ1-3; D unclear. This CDR3 is built from 16 residues. Germline V gene data show CDR1 as SGHDT and CDR2 as YYEEEE. Trimming removed 4 bases at V and 2 bases at J, with 16 bases between. In DNA, the CDR3 is TGTGCCAGCAGCCCGCGGGTCTTCCAGGCTGGAAACACCATATATTTT. Translating gives CASSPRVFQAGNTIYF.

The J gene is TRBJ2-2, the V gene TRBV29-1, with a weak D call TRBD1 (6 bases). Per the germline V gene, CDR1 is SQVTM and CDR2 is ANQGSEA. The V end was cut by 2 bases, the J end by 2 bases, with 18 bases between. The CDR3 has 17 residues. The CDR3 region is CSVEKTGPPLNTGELFF. CDR3 DNA sequence: TGCAGCGTTGAAAAGACAGGTCCTCCATTAAACACCGGGGAGCTGTTTTTT.

This sequence joins TRBV7-9 and TRBJ2-1, with unresolved D. The V end was cut by 0 bases, the J end by 2 bases, with 8 bases between. The CDR3 has 15 residues. Germline V gene sequence: CDR1 SEHNR, CDR2 FQNEAQ (reference sequence). The CDR3 sequence is CASSLAASAYNEQFF. In nucleotides, the CDR3 is TGTGCCAGCAGCTTAGCGGCTAGTGCCTACAATGAGCAGTTCTTC.

The chain links TRBV9 to TRBJ2-1, with TRBD2 matching over 8 bases. This CDR3 has 15 amino acids. V was pared by 6 bases and J by 5 bases, with 10 bases of the junction left unmatched. Per the germline V gene, CDR1 is SGDLS and CDR2 is YYNGEE. The CDR3 sequence: CASTDGGGKHNEQFF. CDR3 bases: TGTGCCAGCACCGACGGCGGGGGGAAACACAATGAGCAGTTCTTC.

The gene calls are TRBV9 and TRBJ1-5; D not certain. V lost 0 bases to trimming and J lost 2 bases, with 9 bases between them. CDR3 length: 15 residues. Per germline, CDR1 SGDLS and CDR2 YYNGEE. The CDR3 loop reads CASSVGGERNQPQHF. DNA of the CDR3: TGTGCCAGCAGCGTAGGCGGGGAGCGCAATCAGCCCCAGCATTTT.

The rearrangement uses TRBV27 and TRBJ2-3; 10 positions agree with TRBD2. After removal of 5 bases from V and 5 bases from J, the junction contained 4 bases not matched to a gene. The CDR3 runs to 14 residues. Germline CDR1 is MNHEY and CDR2 is SMNVEV (reference sequence). The CDR3 nucleotides read TGTGCCAGCAGTAGACTAGCGGGCATAGATACGCAGTATTTT. Its translation is CASSRLAGIDTQYF.

V is TRBV7-9 and J is TRBJ2-6; D ambiguous. Deletions cut 5 bases from V and 0 bases from J, with 11 bases between. The CDR3 has 16 amino acids. Germline CDR1 reads SEHNR; CDR2 reads FQNEAQ (reference sequence). This chain's CDR3 is CASSANTRSGANVLTF. The CDR3 DNA sequence: TGTGCCAGCAGCGCCAACACCCGCTCTGGGGCCAACGTCCTGACTTTC.

The gene calls are TRBV7-6 and TRBJ2-1; 10 bases map to TRBD1. Germline V gene sequence: CDR1 SGHVS, CDR2 FNYEAQ. The J segment lost 5 bases and the V segment lost 2 bases, leaving 6 bases of the junction unmatched. The length of the CDR3 is 16 residues. The CDR3 DNA reads as TGTGCCAGCAGCTTATTGGGGGGGACAGGGGACAATGAGCAGTTCTTC. Amino acid sequence: CASSLLGGTGDNEQFF.

This chain connects TRBV15 to TRBJ1-4; TRBD1 matches 10 bases. The length of the CDR3 is 15 residues. J was trimmed by 7 bases and V by 3 bases; bases with no gene match: 5. CDR1 and CDR2 from the germline V gene are LNHNV and YYDKDF (reference sequence). The CDR3: CATSSKTGGVEKLFF. The CDR3 DNA reads as TGTGCCACCAGCAGCAAGACAGGGGGCGTTGAAAAACTGTTTTTT.

This chain uses TRBV29-1 with TRBJ2-1; D possibly uses TRBD1 or TRBD2 (5 bases each). Germline V gene data show CDR1 as SQVTM and CDR2 as ANQGSEA. This CDR3 has 15 residues. V dropped 2 bases and J dropped 0 bases, with 11 bases sitting between them. The CDR3 DNA reads TGCAGCGTTGAACCCGGGACCCGCTCCTACAATGAGCAGTTCTTC. It specifies CSVEPGTRSYNEQFF.

The rearrangement joins TRBV9 to TRBJ2-3, with 9 bases aligning to TRBD2. Germline CDR1 SGDLS, CDR2 YYNGEE. The CDR3 extends over 17 amino acids. With 0 bases clipped from V and 2 bases from J, the junction kept 7 bases outside the gene matches. The CDR3 spells CASSVEAAGGATDTQYF. The CDR3 DNA follows: TGTGCCAGCAGCGTAGAGGCCGCGGGAGGGGCCACAGATACGCAGTATTTT.

The chain employs TRBV4-3 and TRBJ2-7; TRBD1 aligns across 10 bases. CDR1 is LGHNA, CDR2 YSLEER, per germline. The CDR3 consists of 15 residues. V dropped 0 bases and J dropped 4; count of bases not matched to a gene: 3. The CDR3 DNA is TGCGCCAGCAGCCAAGATGGGACAGGGGAATACGAGCAGTACTTC. This sequence encodes CASSQDGTGEYEQYF.

This chain joins TRBV7-2 and TRBJ1-1, with D possibly being TRBD1 (5 bases). Germline V gene lookup returns CDR1 SGHTA and CDR2 FQGNSA. This CDR3 is built from 14 residues. V was cut by 7 bases and J by 2 bases, with 14 bases left in between. This CDR3 is CASTLQGRNTEAFF. The DNA of the CDR3 is TGTGCCAGCACCCTCCAGGGCAGAAACACTGAAGCTTTCTTT.

The chain combines TRBV11-3 with TRBJ1-1; TRBD1 matches 8 bases. The CDR3 has 15 amino acids. V was pared by 0 bases and J by 2 bases, with 2 bases of the junction left unmatched. The germline V gene encodes CDR1 SGHNT and CDR2 YENEEA. DNA for the CDR3: TGTGCCAGCAGCTTAGACACAGGGGGTAACACTGAAGCTTTCTTT. This gives the protein CASSLDTGGNTEAFF.

The chain has TRBV27 and TRBJ2-7, with TRBD1 as a possible D gene (6 bases). The CDR3 covers 16 residues. V was shortened by 0 bases and J by 6 bases, with 18 bases between the two germline ends. CDR1 and CDR2 (germline): MNHEY, SMNVEV (reference sequence). In DNA form, the CDR3 reads TGTGCCAGCAGTTTATCGATTCCCACAGGGTTCGGCGAGCAGTACTTC. It specifies CASSLSIPTGFGEQYF.

V usage is TRBV5-6 and J usage is TRBJ2-2; D may match TRBD1 or TRBD2 (5 bases each). The V end was cut by 1 base, the J end by 5 bases, with 15 bases between. Germline assignment: CDR1 SGHDT and CDR2 YYEEEE. This CDR3 region has 16 residues. Here the CDR3 reads CASSLMGVFLTGELFF. Written as DNA, the CDR3 is TGTGCCAGCAGCTTGATGGGGGTTTTCTTAACCGGGGAGCTGTTTTTT.

The chain joins TRBV6-4 to TRBJ1-1; 11 bases match TRBD1. Trimming cost V 3 bases and J 4 bases; bases outside gene matches: 1. CDR3 length: 14 amino acids. The V gene's germline CDR1 is MRHNA and CDR2 SNTAGT. The CDR3 spells CASSEGTGGTEAFF. The CDR3 nucleotides are TGTGCCAGCAGTGAGGGGACAGGGGGCACTGAAGCTTTCTTT.